This T cell receptor beta chain came from a study of T cells in Graves' hyperthyroidism and ophthalmopathy. This clonotype was observed many times. CDR3 length: 11 amino acids. Germline assignment: CDR1 SGHKS and CDR2 YYEKEE (reference sequence). V lost 5 bases and J lost 5, with 8 bases in between. It was RNA transcripts that yielded the amplified TCR beta CDR3 regions. HTBI primers were employed in a first-round RT-PCR of the TCR CDR3. TCRdb redid the calling of the multiplex PCR reads with MiXCR, one entry per CDR3 protein. The sample comprises about 380,000 distinct CDR3 sequences, roughly 14% of which are singletons, and about 20% rests with the top ten.

Sequencing used blood. This chain connects TRBV5-5 to TRBJ2-7; D is unresolved. This clonotype originated in a man between 25 and 39 years old with Graves' hyperthyroidism that later progressed to Graves' ophthalmopathy. The CDR3 loop is CASRVWDEQYF. DNA of the CDR3: TGTGCCAGCAGAGTATGGGACGAGCAGTACTTC.